A selection of T cell receptor beta chains follows, all from one sample in a study of early T cells in non-severe SARS-CoV-2 infection. One entry per CDR3 protein results from TCRdb running MiXCR on the 5' RACE reads. This table has fewer than 75,000 distinct CDR3 sequences, 18% appearing once. Sample: whole blood, taken at baseline. The receptors come from an adult who was a healthcare worker with PCR-confirmed SARS-CoV-2 infection or an uninfected control (not recorded which). CDR3s include the opening cysteine and the closing phenylalanine or tryptophan. The D gene is left open where the match is weak. Clone size, where shown, is once, few, many, or a class for clones that have expanded.

j_gene,abundance,v_gene,d_gene,CDR3nt,CDR3aa
TRBJ2-7,.,TRBV7-6,TRBD1,TGTGCCAGCAGCTTAGTAACAGGGGGGACCTCCTACGAGCAGTACTTC,CASSLVTGGTSYEQYF
TRBJ2-7,.,TRBV12-2,.,TGTGCAAGTCGCCAAGGACTAGCGGGAGCCCTCGAGCAGTACTTC,CASRQGLAGALEQYF
TRBJ2-2,.,TRBV2,.,TGTGCCAGCAGTGAAGAACTGGACACCGGGGAGCTGTTTTTT,CASSEELDTGELFF
TRBJ2-5,.,TRBV29-1,TRBD1,TGCAGCGTTGTTGACAGGGGCGAGACCCAGTACTTC,CSVVDRGETQYF
TRBJ1-5,.,TRBV10-3,.,TGTGCCATCAGTGAGTTGGGGAGCGAGCAGCCCCAGCATTTT,CAISELGSEQPQHF
TRBJ2-1,.,TRBV5-1,TRBD2,TGCGCCAGCAGCTTTGGGACTAGCGGATTCTACAATGAGCAGTTCTTC,CASSFGTSGFYNEQFF
TRBJ1-1,few,TRBV7-9,TRBD1,TGTGCCAGCAGCTCCCCGGACAGGGACACTGAAGCTTTCTTT,CASSSPDRDTEAFF
TRBJ2-3,.,TRBV18,.,TGTGCCAGCTCACCTCTCAGGGACACAGATACGCAGTATTTT,CASSPLRDTDTQYF
TRBJ2-7,.,TRBV7-9,.,TGTGCCAGCAGCGACCGGGACTTCTACGAGCAGTACTTC,CASSDRDFYEQYF
TRBJ2-3,.,TRBV28,TRBD2,TGTGCCAGCAGTGGACTAGCGGGGGGCCGTATTACGCAGTATTTT,CASSGLAGGRITQYF
TRBJ2-7,.,TRBV7-2,.,TGTGCCAGCAGCTTAGGAACCTCGAACTACGAGCAGTACTTC,CASSLGTSNYEQYF
TRBJ1-6,few,TRBV6-5,.,TGTGCCAGCAGTCCCCGGACGGGGAATTCACCCCTCCACTTT,CASSPRTGNSPLHF
TRBJ1-1,.,TRBV7-6,TRBD1,TGTGCCAGCAGCTTAGGCAGGGGGTTGATGAACACTGAAGCTTTCTTT,CASSLGRGLMNTEAFF
TRBJ2-7,.,TRBV29-1,.,TGCAGCGTTAGCGGAGCGTTTGGACACGAGCAGTACTTC,CSVSGAFGHEQYF
TRBJ1-1,.,TRBV6-5,.,TGTGCCAGCAGTGAAGGAGACAGGAGGGTCTCAGCTTTCTTT,CASSEGDRRVSAFF
TRBJ2-1,.,TRBV7-9,TRBD2,TGTGCCAGCAGCGCGCCCCTAGCGGGAGGGCCGCGTCACAATGAGCAGTTCTTC,CASSAPLAGGPRHNEQFF
TRBJ2-2,.,TRBV7-2,.,TGTGCCAGCAGCAAGTCCCCAGGGGGGCCCGGGGAGCTGTTTTTT,CASSKSPGGPGELFF
TRBJ2-5,few,TRBV2,.,TGTGCCAGCAGTGGACTCGTACAAGAGACCCAGTACTTC,CASSGLVQETQYF
TRBJ2-7,few,TRBV4-3,.,TGCGCCAGCAGCCAAGAGGACCGGGACGCCTACGAGCAGTACTTC,CASSQEDRDAYEQYF
TRBJ2-5,.,TRBV19,.,TGTGCCAGTAGTCTGGCAGGGGGGTCCCTCCAAGAGACCCAGTACTTC,CASSLAGGSLQETQYF
TRBJ2-2,.,TRBV4-2,.,TGTGCCAGCAGCCAAGATTTGGTGACCGGGGAGCTGTTTTTT,CASSQDLVTGELFF
TRBJ1-6,.,TRBV5-1,TRBD1,TGCGCCAGCAGCTTACAGGGGGCACCCCTCCACTTT,CASSLQGAPLHF
TRBJ2-1,.,TRBV11-2,TRBD2,TGTGCCAGCAGGACTAGCGGGGTAGGGCAGTTCTTC,CASRTSGVGQFF
TRBJ2-3,.,TRBV20-1,.,TGCAGTGCTACCCACGGGGTCGTAACGACACATACGCAGTATTTT,CSATHGVVTTHTQYF
TRBJ2-7,few,TRBV7-2,.,TGTGCCAGCAGCTTAAGGTTTTTAGCGGAGAGCTCCTACGAGCAGTACTTC,CASSLRFLAESSYEQYF
TRBJ2-7,.,TRBV5-1,TRBD1,TGCGCCAGCAGCAGCCTTCAGGGGGCGTACGAGCAGTACTTC,CASSSLQGAYEQYF
TRBJ1-5,.,TRBV12-3/TRBV12-4,TRBD1,TGTGCCAGCAGCAATACAGGGGATGGTCAGCCCCAGCATTTT,CASSNTGDGQPQHF
TRBJ1-6,.,TRBV28,.,TGTGCCAGCGGCGGGGGCGCTTATAATTCACCCCTCCACTTT,CASGGGAYNSPLHF